This TCR beta chain was identified in a study of T cell clonotyping in hematopoietic cell transplantation. Broader study findings: CD4 and CD8 repertoire contributions could not be separated without sorting.

Germline assignment: CDR1 SGHTA and CDR2 FQGTGA. The CDR3 loop spans 17 amino acids. V gave up 5 bases and J gave up 4 bases; unmatched junction bases: 16. Profiling relied on immunoSEQ multiplex PCR, and the TCRdb table lists in-frame clones only, not all of them. Altogether about 10,000 clones are present, approximately 55% being singletons, with the ten largest covering 10% to 15%. This clone is medium-sized (0.01 to 0.1%) by share. Its specificity is unknown. The chain joins TRBV7-3 to TRBJ1-2, with 7 bases aligning to TRBD1. The receptor's source is a female patient aged 45-60 years who had an allogeneic stem cell transplant from an unrelated donor, so the T cells may come from the graft donor. Some clones in this sample may be carry-over from other donors' samples. The material was peripheral blood mononuclear cells, obtained 100 days after allogeneic stem cell transplant. CDR3 nucleotides: TGTGCCAGCAGCCCAACCGACAGGGCGGCAGGGATCTATGGCTACACCTTC. Translated, it gives CASSPTDRAAGIYGYTF.